The 18 T cell receptor beta chains below come from one sample, sequenced in a study of immune evolution from preneoplasia to lung adenocarcinoma. Some clones are missing from TCRdb's copy, which holds only in-frame ones; the method was immunoSEQ multiplex PCR. This sample has under 11,000 clones; 78% occur once, and the top ten carry 3% to 5%. The sample comprised FFPE minimally invasive lung adenocarcinoma tissue. These TCRs come from a person aged 60 to 85 with lung adenocarcinoma.

The V gene is TRBV28, the J gene TRBJ2-7, with D possibly matching TRBD1 (5 bases). With 6 bases removed from V and 6 bases from J, the gap between germline ends came to 15 bases. The CDR3 is 13 amino acids. Germline CDR1 is MDHEN and CDR2 is SYDVKM. The DNA of the CDR3 is TGTGCCAGCAGCCAAACAGGCTCTGGCGAGCAGTACTTC. This encodes CASSQTGSGEQYF.

The rearrangement joins TRBV10-3 to TRBJ1-2, with TRBD1 matching 10 bases. Germline trimming cut 0 bases from V and 7 bases from J; bases unmatched to any gene: 2. The CDR3 spans 14 residues. Looked up from germline, CDR1 is ENHRY and CDR2 is SYGVKD. The CDR3, as DNA: TGTGCCATCAGTGAGTCGAGGGACAGGGGTGGCTACACCTTC. Its protein is CAISESRDRGGYTF.

The chain recombines TRBV5-5 with TRBJ1-5; 7 nucleotides line up with TRBD1. From germline, CDR1 is SGHKS and CDR2 YYEKEE (reference sequence). The CDR3 is 16 residues long. V was pared by 5 bases and J by 3 bases, with 11 bases of the junction left unmatched. The CDR3 nucleotides are TGTGCCAGCAGACACACCCCGGGACAGAACAATCAGCCCCAGCATTTT. This sequence encodes CASRHTPGQNNQPQHF.

The V call is TRBV7-3, the J call TRBJ2-1; possibly TRBD2 for D (5 bases). CDR3 length equals 16 residues. The V gene's germline CDR1 is SGHTA and CDR2 FQGTGA. Trimming cost V 5 bases and J 1 base, with 15 bases left between them. DNA for the CDR3: TGTGCCAGCAGCCCTAGCCGACTCTTATCCTACAATGAGCAGTTCTTC. Protein sequence: CASSPSRLLSYNEQFF.

This clone was found once. This chain uses TRBV12-5 with TRBJ2-7; 7 bases map to TRBD2. CDR1 is LGHNT and CDR2 is FRNRAP in the germline V gene. Trimming took 3 bases from V and 2 from J; bases not matched to a gene: 7. The CDR3 has 15 amino acids. In DNA, the CDR3 is TGTGCTAGTGGTTTATATGCGGGAGACGCCTACGAGCAGTACTTC. This sequence encodes CASGLYAGDAYEQYF.

The genes are TRBV6-4 and TRBJ2-3; 8 bases map to TRBD1. In germline, CDR1 is MRHNA, CDR2 SNTAGT. CDR3 length equals 14 residues. V gave up 6 bases and J gave up 2 bases; unmatched junction bases: 4. The CDR3 protein is CASSETGATDTQYF. CDR3 nucleotide sequence: TGTGCCAGCAGCGAGACAGGGGCCACAGATACGCAGTATTTT.

The V and J genes are TRBV9 and TRBJ1-3; maybe TRBD1 (5 bases). The CDR3 extends over 16 amino acids. CDR1 is SGDLS and CDR2 is YYNGEE in the germline V gene. Trimming took 4 bases from V and 0 from J, leaving 14 bases between them. The DNA for the CDR3 is TGTGCCAGCAGCACCCCCGGGACTAGCTCTGGAAACACCATATATTTT. Protein product: CASSTPGTSSGNTIYF.

The chain couples TRBV6-6 to TRBJ1-1; 8 bases map to TRBD1. This CDR3 spans 16 amino acids. The germline V gene encodes CDR1 MNHNY and CDR2 SVGAGI (reference sequence). Trimming removed 2 bases from V and 0 bases from J; junction bases left unmatched: 5. This chain's CDR3 is CASSYSRGPMNTEAFF. CDR3 in DNA: TGTGCCAGCAGTTACAGCAGGGGGCCAATGAACACTGAAGCTTTCTTT.

The genes are TRBV7-2 and TRBJ2-7; D is possibly TRBD2 (5 bases). The CDR3 sequence is 14 residues long. V was pared by 1 base and J by 3 bases, with 10 bases between. Germline lookup yields CDR1 SGHTA and CDR2 FQGNSA. Here the CDR3 reads CASSLGGGLYEQYF. The CDR3 nucleotides read TGTGCCAGCAGCTTAGGCGGCGGACTCTACGAGCAGTACTTC.

The chain carries TRBV6-6 and TRBJ2-4; 8 bases line up with TRBD2. Trimming took 5 bases from V and 4 from J; bases not matched to a gene: 7. Germline CDR1 and CDR2: MNHNY and SVGAGI (reference sequence). The CDR3 is 15 residues long. CDR3 loop: CASSPRLAGKNIQYF. The CDR3 DNA reads as TGTGCCAGCAGTCCCCGCTTAGCGGGGAAAAACATTCAGTACTTC.

This chain connects TRBV6-6 to TRBJ2-7, with 9 bases matching TRBD1. V gave up 8 bases and J gave up 5 bases; unmatched junction bases: 10. Germline V gene data show CDR1 as MNHNY and CDR2 as SVGAGI (reference sequence). The CDR3 has 14 amino acids. CDR3 nucleotide sequence: TGTGCCAGCGCCGTCGTGGGACAGGGTGACGAGCAGTACTTC. This gives the protein CASAVVGQGDEQYF.

The rearrangement links TRBV6-4 to TRBJ2-3; D uncertain. Germline CDR1 is MRHNA and CDR2 is SNTAGT. The CDR3 sequence is 14 residues long. Trimming left V 4 bases short and J 0 bases short, with 8 bases between. The CDR3 DNA reads TGTGCCAGCAGTGTCGGTGGAAGCACAGATACGCAGTATTTT. Its translation: CASSVGGSTDTQYF.

This sequence joins TRBV10-2 and TRBJ2-3; 10 nucleotides align to TRBD2. Trimming removed 7 bases from V and 8 bases from J; junction bases left unmatched: 6. CDR3 size: 13 residues. Germline CDR1 and CDR2: WSHSY and SAAADI. The CDR3 reads CASISSSGSTQYF. The CDR3, as DNA: TGCGCCAGCATATCGTCTAGCGGGAGTACGCAGTATTTT.

The chain employs TRBV13 and TRBJ2-1; 13 bases align to TRBD2. Germline V gives CDR1 PRHDT, CDR2 FYEKMQ (reference sequence). V lost 1 base and J lost 5; bases outside the gene matches: 11. The length of the CDR3 is 19 residues. The CDR3 sequence: CASSLVEGTSGTYNNEQFF. The CDR3 DNA reads TGTGCCAGCAGCTTAGTGGAGGGGACTAGCGGGACCTACAACAATGAGCAGTTCTTC. The full variable domain, in which reference TRBV13 and TRBJ2-1 provide the parts outside the CDR3, is AAGVIQSPRHLIKEKRETATLKCYPIPRHDTVYWYQQGPGQDPQFLISFYEKMQSDKGSIPDRFSAQQFSDYHSELNMSSLELGDSALYFCASSLVEGTSGTYNNEQFFGPGTRLTVL.

This clone was picked up one time. This chain links TRBV7-9 with TRBJ2-4, with 9 bases that match TRBD1. Germline-derived CDR1 and CDR2 are SEHNR and FQNEAQ (reference sequence). After removal of 1 base from V and 1 base from J, the junction contained 2 bases not matched to a gene. The CDR3 is 16 residues long. As DNA, the CDR3 is TGTGCCAGCAGCTTAGGACAGGGGGGCGCCAAAAACATTCAGTACTTC. It is translated as CASSLGQGGAKNIQYF.

This clone is a singleton in its sample. V gene TRBV11-2 combines with J gene TRBJ1-4; TRBD1 might be the D (5 bases). Germline CDR1 SGHAT, CDR2 FQNNGV. The V end was cut by 1 base, the J end by 7 bases, with 13 bases between. The CDR3 extends over 15 amino acids. The DNA for the CDR3 is TGTGCCAGCAGCTTAGGGGCGGGGCGACGTGAAAAACTGTTTTTT. This sequence encodes CASSLGAGRREKLFF.

The V call is TRBV30, the J call TRBJ1-2; D may be TRBD1 (6 bases). Germline CDR1 reads GTSNPN; CDR2 reads SVGIG (reference sequence). Trimming stripped 3 bases from V and 6 bases from J, with 8 bases between. The CDR3 spans 11 residues. CDR3 sequence reads: CAWRNRDGYTF. The CDR3 DNA follows: TGTGCCTGGAGGAACAGGGATGGCTACACCTTC. The entire variable domain, with the rest obtained from reference TRBV30 and TRBJ1-2, is as follows: SQTIHQWPATLVQPVGSPLSLECTVEGTSNPNLYWYRQAAGRGLQLLFYSVGIGQISSEVPQNLSASRPQDRQFILSSKKLLLSDSGFYLCAWRNRDGYTFGSGTRLTVV.

The V gene is TRBV5-6, the J gene TRBJ2-5, with D perhaps assigned TRBD1 or TRBD2 (6 bases each). The J call could be wrong; TRBJ2-7 is a better fit for the DNA end. CDR3 length: 16 residues. Germline V gives CDR1 SGHDT, CDR2 YYEEEE. The CDR3 DNA reads as TGTGCCAGCAGCTTCGTTCGCGGGACACAGATCTACGAGCAGTACTTC. It specifies CASSFVRGTQIYEQYF.